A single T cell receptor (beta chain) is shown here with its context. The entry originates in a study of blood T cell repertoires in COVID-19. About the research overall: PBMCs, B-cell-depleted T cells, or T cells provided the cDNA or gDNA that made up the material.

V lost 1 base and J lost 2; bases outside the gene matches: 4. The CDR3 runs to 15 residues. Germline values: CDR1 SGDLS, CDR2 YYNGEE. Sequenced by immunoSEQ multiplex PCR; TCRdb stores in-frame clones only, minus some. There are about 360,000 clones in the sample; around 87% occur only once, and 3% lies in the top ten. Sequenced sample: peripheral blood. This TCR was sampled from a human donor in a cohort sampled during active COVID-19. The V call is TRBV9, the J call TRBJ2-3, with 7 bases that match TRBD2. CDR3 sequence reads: CASSVSGAITDTQYF. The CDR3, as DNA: TGTGCCAGCAGCGTAAGCGGGGCGATCACAGATACGCAGTATTTT.